A selection of T cell receptor beta chains follows, all from one sample in a study of T-cell reconstitution after alpha-beta-depleted transplantation in children. TCRdb re-called the PCR reads with MiXCR, one entry per CDR3 protein. The sample shows 200,000 to 250,000 distinct CDR3 sequences, 11% of them seen only once. This material consisted of PBMCs, taken before TCRalphabeta/CD19-depleted stem cell transplant. The receptors were sampled from a child younger than two with acute myeloid leukemia, due to receive a stem cell transplant. The CDR3 runs from the conserved cysteine through the conserved F or W. The D gene is left open where the match is weak. A row's size may be missing; if present it is once, few, many or a size class.

TRBJ1-6	many	TRBV5-1	NA	TGCGCCAGCAGCTTTGGCAGGGGAAATTCACCCCTCCACTTT	CASSFGRGNSPLHF
TRBJ2-7	few	TRBV19	NA	TGTGCCAGTGGTATAGGCTCCTACGAGCAGTACTTC	CASGIGSYEQYF
TRBJ2-1	many	TRBV10-3	NA	TGTGCCATCAGCGACAACTGGGGGGCCAGCTCCTACAATGAGCAGTTCTTC	CAISDNWGASSYNEQFF
TRBJ1-2	few	TRBV6-6	NA	TGTGCCAGCAGTATCCGTGATGGCTACACCTTC	CASSIRDGYTF
TRBJ2-1	many	TRBV12-3/TRBV12-4	TRBD2	TGTGCCAGCAGCCAACTAGCGGGTTACAATGAGCAGTTCTTC	CASSQLAGYNEQFF
TRBJ2-7	many	TRBV28	TRBD1	TGTGCCAGCAACGCCCGGACAGGGGGCTCCTACGAGCAGTACTTC	CASNARTGGSYEQYF
TRBJ2-3	many	TRBV12-3/TRBV12-4	NA	TGTGCCAGCAGTTTAGCGGGTTCTAGCACAGATACGCAGTATTTT	CASSLAGSSTDTQYF
TRBJ2-3	few	TRBV3-1	NA	TGTGCCAGCAGCCAAGAGGCCTCGGGGGATACGCAGTATTTT	CASSQEASGDTQYF
TRBJ1-1	many	TRBV12-3/TRBV12-4	NA	TGTGCCAGCAGAGCACCAACGAACACTGAAGCTTTCTTT	CASRAPTNTEAFF
TRBJ2-2	NA	TRBV24-1	NA	TGTGCCACCAGTGAGGCCTATGGCACCGGGGAGCTGTTTTTT	CATSEAYGTGELFF
TRBJ1-1	many	TRBV15	NA	TGTGCCACCAGCAGCCCTTGGGAGGGGAAAGGGGGGGGAATGAACACTGAAGCTTTCTTT	CATSSPWEGKGGGMNTEAFF
TRBJ2-3	many	TRBV7-2	NA	TGTGCCAGCAGCTTAGTTGGTAGCGGTATCACAGATACGCAGTATTTT	CASSLVGSGITDTQYF
TRBJ1-4	NA	TRBV15	TRBD1	TGTGCCGCCAGCAGAGATAGTGCCAGGGGGCTAGAAAAACTGTTTTTT	CAASRDSARGLEKLFF
TRBJ2-1	many	TRBV7-2	NA	TGTGCCAGCAGTTCGACTAGACGTGAGCAGTTCTTC	CASSSTRREQFF
TRBJ2-7	many	TRBV20-1	TRBD2	TGCAGTGCGGGACTAGCGGCTTACGAGCAGTACTTC	CSAGLAAYEQYF
TRBJ1-2	many	TRBV28	TRBD1	TGTGCCAGCAGTAGACAGGGGGCGCCCTATGGCTACACCTTC	CASSRQGAPYGYTF
TRBJ1-5	many	TRBV19	TRBD1	TGTGCCAGCAGACAGGGGCTCAATCAGCCCCAGCATTTT	CASRQGLNQPQHF
TRBJ2-7	many	TRBV5-1	TRBD1	TGCGCCAGCAGCGGACAGGTCTCCTACGAGCAGTACTTC	CASSGQVSYEQYF
TRBJ2-3	few	TRBV7-2	NA	TGTGCCAGCAGCAATCGGCGAGATACGCAGTATTTT	CASSNRRDTQYF
TRBJ2-1	many	TRBV13	NA	TGTGCCAGCAGCTTATACGGGAGACCCTACAATGAGCAGTTCTTC	CASSLYGRPYNEQFF
TRBJ1-1	many	TRBV7-9	NA	TGTGCCAGCAGCCCCACCCGGACAGCACTGAACACTGAAGCTTTCTTT	CASSPTRTALNTEAFF
TRBJ1-6	NA	TRBV28	NA	TGTGCCAGCAGGACCATCAAGGTCGTTAATTCACCCCTCCACTTT	CASRTIKVVNSPLHF
TRBJ2-2	many	TRBV5-5	TRBD2	TGTGCCAGCATCAAGGGGGGGACTAGCGACACCGGGGAGCTGTTTTTT	CASIKGGTSDTGELFF
TRBJ1-2	many	TRBV12-3/TRBV12-4	TRBD1	TGTGCCAGCAGTTTAGCGCTCGGGACAGGGGGGAGCTACACCTTC	CASSLALGTGGSYTF
TRBJ2-3	NA	TRBV7-9	NA	TGTGCCAGCAGCTCCCAGGGGGAGGCAGATACGCAGTATTTT	CASSSQGEADTQYF
TRBJ1-1	many	TRBV19	NA	TGTGCCAGTAGCCAGTGGGAAAGTTGGACTGAAGCTTTCTTT	CASSQWESWTEAFF
TRBJ1-3	many	TRBV10-3	TRBD1	TGTGCCATCACCGAGACAGGGTCCCGGAGTGGAAACACCATATATTTT	CAITETGSRSGNTIYF
TRBJ1-3	few	TRBV20-1	NA	TGCAGTGTTAAGGCAGGCCGTGGAAACACCATATATTTT	CSVKAGRGNTIYF
TRBJ1-2	few	TRBV24-1	NA	TGTGCCACCAGTGATCCCGCCTACAGGGTCGACTATGGCTACACCTTC	CATSDPAYRVDYGYTF
TRBJ1-1	many	TRBV20-1	NA	TGCAGTGCTAGGGAGATTACAGGGAAGAACACTGAAGCTTTCTTT	CSAREITGKNTEAFF
TRBJ2-7	many	TRBV7-9	NA	TGTGCCAGCAGCTTACAGGGGAACGCAGGCTTTCTGCAGTACTTC	CASSLQGNAGFLQYF
TRBJ2-1	NA	TRBV2	TRBD2	TGTGCCAGCAGTGGGGGACTAGCGGGAGCGAGTGAGCAGTTCTTC	CASSGGLAGASEQFF
TRBJ1-3	many	TRBV5-1	TRBD1	TGCGCCAGCAGCTTGGACAGGGGGACTGGAAACACCATATATTTT	CASSLDRGTGNTIYF
TRBJ1-5	few	TRBV21-1	NA	TGTGCCAGCAGGAAAGTTAGGGACAGGCGGAATCAGCCCCAGCATTTT	CASRKVRDRRNQPQHF
TRBJ2-7	many	TRBV20-1	TRBD2	TGCAGTGCAAGGACTAGCGAGACCTACGAGCAGTACTTC	CSARTSETYEQYF
TRBJ2-1	few	TRBV7-2	NA	TGTGCCAGCAGCCCCCACGCCCCCGGGCTATACAATGAGCAGTTCTTC	CASSPHAPGLYNEQFF
TRBJ2-7	many	TRBV20-1	NA	TGCAGTGCTAGAGAGGGACCTTTCTACGAGCAGTACTTC	CSAREGPFYEQYF
TRBJ1-2	NA	TRBV6-4	TRBD1	TGTGCCAGCAGAAGACTCGGGACAGGGGCTACTATTAACTATGGCTACACCTTC	CASRRLGTGATINYGYTF
TRBJ1-2	many	TRBV10-2	NA	TGCGCCAGCAGTGAGAGGGTCCAGGGTCTTGGCTACACCTTC	CASSERVQGLGYTF
TRBJ2-7	many	TRBV4-2	TRBD1	TGTGCCAGCAGCCACCCCCAGGGGGCCTACGAGCAGTACTTC	CASSHPQGAYEQYF
TRBJ2-1	many	TRBV9	NA	TGTGCCAGCAGCGTAGACGGGAGTAACTACAATGAGCAGTTCTTC	CASSVDGSNYNEQFF
TRBJ1-2	many	TRBV12-3/TRBV12-4	NA	TGTGCCAGCACTCCTGAAGACAGCCCCTTCTATGGCTACACCTTC	CASTPEDSPFYGYTF
TRBJ1-4	many	TRBV12-3/TRBV12-4	TRBD1	TGTGCCAGCAGCTTGCGACAGGGCGGGGAAAAACTGTTTTTT	CASSLRQGGEKLFF
TRBJ2-1	many	TRBV7-9	NA	TGTGCCAGCAGCTTCGGTGTGATCCCCAATGAGCAGTTCTTC	CASSFGVIPNEQFF
TRBJ2-1	many	TRBV5-6	TRBD2	TGTGCCAGCAGCTTGGAGCGGGAGACTTACAATGAGCAGTTCTTC	CASSLERETYNEQFF
TRBJ1-2	many	TRBV6-1	TRBD1	TGTGCCAGCAGAGCAGGGACAGGGAATGGCTACACCTTC	CASRAGTGNGYTF
TRBJ2-1	many	TRBV15	NA	TGTGCCACCAGCAGAGAGAGGAATGAGCAGTTCTTC	CATSRERNEQFF
TRBJ2-3	many	TRBV20-1	NA	TGCAGTGCCGACGCAGGATGGCCTGGAAGAAGTATGCAGTATTTT	CSADAGWPGRSMQYF
TRBJ2-3	many	TRBV7-2	TRBD2	TGTGCCAGCAAGACTAGCTTATCCACAGATACGCAGTATTTT	CASKTSLSTDTQYF
TRBJ2-5	NA	TRBV29-1	TRBD2	TGCAGCGTTGGGGGACTAGCGGGAGAGACCCAGAACTTC	CSVGGLAGETQNF
TRBJ2-7	many	TRBV27	NA	TGTGCCAGCAGTTTCCTTCAGGAAAGCGAGCAGTACTTC	CASSFLQESEQYF
TRBJ1-1	many	TRBV11-2	NA	TGTGCCAGCAGCTTAAATTTGGTCAGAAACACTGAAGCTTTCTTT	CASSLNLVRNTEAFF
TRBJ1-1	many	TRBV6-2/TRBV6-3	NA	TGTGCCAGCAGTTATAACCTTGGGACCGGTGAAGCTTTCTTT	CASSYNLGTGEAFF
TRBJ2-7	many	TRBV4-2	TRBD1	TGTGCCAGCAGCCATCCTGGACAGGGGTTAGAGAGCGAGCAGTACTTC	CASSHPGQGLESEQYF
TRBJ1-1	many	TRBV15	NA	TGTGCCACCAGCAGAAGTGGGAACACTGAAGCTTTCTTT	CATSRSGNTEAFF
TRBJ1-1	many	TRBV21-1	NA	TGTGCCAGCAGAAGGCGCGGGACTGAAGCTTTCTTT	CASRRRGTEAFF
TRBJ2-2	few	TRBV28	NA	TGTGCCAGCAGTTTATGGCAGGGTAAAGAGGAGACCGGGGAGCTGTTTTTT	CASSLWQGKEETGELFF
TRBJ2-1	many	TRBV12-3/TRBV12-4	TRBD2	TGTGCCAGCACAATTTCCGGGACTAGCGGGATAAATGAGCAGTTCTTC	CASTISGTSGINEQFF
TRBJ1-1	many	TRBV2	NA	TGTGCCAGCCAAGGAGGACAGACCAACACTGAAGCTTTCTTT	CASQGGQTNTEAFF
TRBJ1-2	many	TRBV12-3/TRBV12-4	NA	TGTGCCAGCACCCTAGGGCCACCTCACTATGGCTACACCTTC	CASTLGPPHYGYTF